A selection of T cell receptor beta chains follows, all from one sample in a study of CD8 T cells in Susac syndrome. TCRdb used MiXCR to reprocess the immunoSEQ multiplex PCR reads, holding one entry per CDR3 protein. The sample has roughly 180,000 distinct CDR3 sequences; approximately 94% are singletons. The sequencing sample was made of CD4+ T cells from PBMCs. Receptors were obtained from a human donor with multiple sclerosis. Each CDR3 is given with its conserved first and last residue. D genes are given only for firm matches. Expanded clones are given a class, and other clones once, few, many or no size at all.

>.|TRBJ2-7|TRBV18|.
TGTGCCAGCTCACCACAGCCCCTGGATCTCTACGAGCAGTACTTC
CASSPQPLDLYEQYF
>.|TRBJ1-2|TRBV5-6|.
TGTGCCAGCAGCTTGGGCTTTCCAATTACTGGCTACACCTTC
CASSLGFPITGYTF
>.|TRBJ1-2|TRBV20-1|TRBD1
TGCAGTGCTACCCAGGGGGCGCCGGGCTATGGCTACACCTTC
CSATQGAPGYGYTF
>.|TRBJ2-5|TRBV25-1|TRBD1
TGTGCCAGCAGTGAATCACGAACAGGGGGCCGCGAGACCCAGTACTTC
CASSESRTGGRETQYF
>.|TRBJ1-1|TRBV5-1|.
TGCGCCAGCAGGCTATGGGGGGAATGGAACACTGAAGCTTTCTTT
CASRLWGEWNTEAFF
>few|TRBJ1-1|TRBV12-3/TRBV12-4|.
TGTGCCAGCAGCCTGGGGGGTGAAGCTTTCTTT
CASSLGGEAFF
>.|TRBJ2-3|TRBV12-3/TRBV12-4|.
TGTGCCAGCAGCTTATACCCCAATACGCAGTATTTT
CASSLYPNTQYF
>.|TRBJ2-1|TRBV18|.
TGTGCCAGCTCACCCGGGCAGAATGAAGGGCAGTTCTTC
CASSPGQNEGQFF
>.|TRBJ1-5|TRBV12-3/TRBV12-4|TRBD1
TGTGCCAGCAGTCCGACAGGGGCAGGGCCCCAGCATTTT
CASSPTGAGPQHF
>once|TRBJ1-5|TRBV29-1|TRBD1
TGCAGCGTTGACACAGGGGGGTACTATAGCAATCAGCCCCAGCATTTT
CSVDTGGYYSNQPQHF
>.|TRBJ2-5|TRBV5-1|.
TGCGCCAGCAGCTTGGGCTATTTTCAAGAGACCCAGTACTTC
CASSLGYFQETQYF
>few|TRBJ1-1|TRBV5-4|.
TGTGCCAGCAGCTTGGCCTACGGCCAGTGGGCTGAAGCTTTCTTT
CASSLAYGQWAEAFF
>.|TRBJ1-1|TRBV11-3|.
TGTGCCAGCAGCTCAATGGGGGGAACTGAAGCTTTCTTT
CASSSMGGTEAFF
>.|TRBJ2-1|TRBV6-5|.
TGTGCCAGCAGTTACGGGGCTACCTCCTACAATGAGCAGTTCTTC
CASSYGATSYNEQFF
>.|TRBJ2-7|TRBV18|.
TGTGCCAGCTCATCGGTGGATTACGAGCAGTACTTC
CASSSVDYEQYF
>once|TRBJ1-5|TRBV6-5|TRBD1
TGTGCCAGCAGTTACGGGACAGGCAATCAGCCCCAGCATTTT
CASSYGTGNQPQHF
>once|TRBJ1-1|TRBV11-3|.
TGTGCCAGCAGCTCGCGGTGGGGCACTGAAGCTTTCTTT
CASSSRWGTEAFF
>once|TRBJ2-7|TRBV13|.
TGTGCCAGCGTGGGGGCCTCCTACGAGCAGTACTTC
CASVGASYEQYF
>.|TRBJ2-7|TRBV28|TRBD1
TGTGCCAGCAGTTTATCCCCCGGACAGGGGGACGACGAGCAGTACTTC
CASSLSPGQGDDEQYF
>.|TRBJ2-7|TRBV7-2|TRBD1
TGTGCCAGCAGCTCCCAGACAGGGGAAGGCTACGAGCAGTACTTC
CASSSQTGEGYEQYF
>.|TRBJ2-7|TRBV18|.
TGTGCCAGCTCACCACCGCAGGGTTCCCACGAGCAGTACTTC
CASSPPQGSHEQYF
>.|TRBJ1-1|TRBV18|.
TGTGCCAGCTCACCAATAGGGGTTGTCGACACTGAAGCTTTCTTT
CASSPIGVVDTEAFF
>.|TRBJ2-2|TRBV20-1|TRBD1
TGCAGTGCTACACAGGGGAAGAACACCGGGGAGCTGTTTTTT
CSATQGKNTGELFF
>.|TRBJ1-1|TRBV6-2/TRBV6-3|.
TGTGCCAGCAGTTACTCTGTGTCAGTTGAAGCTTTCTTT
CASSYSVSVEAFF
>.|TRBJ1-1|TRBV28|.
TGTGCCAGCATACCTCACCTGGGAAAGAACACTGAAGCTTTCTTT
CASIPHLGKNTEAFF
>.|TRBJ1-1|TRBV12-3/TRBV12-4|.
TGTGCCAGCAGTGCGGATACTGAAGCTTTCTTT
CASSADTEAFF
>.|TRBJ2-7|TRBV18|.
TGTGCCAGCTCACCACTTCGCCAAAGCGAGCAGTACTTC
CASSPLRQSEQYF
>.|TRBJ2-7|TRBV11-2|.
TGTGCCAGCAGCTTGCAGGGGGAGGCCTACGAGCAGTACTTC
CASSLQGEAYEQYF
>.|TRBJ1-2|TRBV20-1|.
TGCAGTGCTAGGGGGGCTGCGGGGCCTTCTGGCTACACCTTC
CSARGAAGPSGYTF
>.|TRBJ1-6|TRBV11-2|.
TGTGCCAGCAGCTTAGGCAGGGGAAGGTTCTCACCCCTCCACTTT
CASSLGRGRFSPLHF
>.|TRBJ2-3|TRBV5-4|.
TGTGCCAGCAGCTGGGGGGATACGCAGTATTTT
CASSWGDTQYF
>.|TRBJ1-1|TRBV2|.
TGTGCCAGCAGTAACACCCAGGGAGAGACTGAAGCTTTCTTT
CASSNTQGETEAFF
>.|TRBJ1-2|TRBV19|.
TGTGCCAGTATGGGAGACAGGCTAGGAGGCTACACCTTC
CASMGDRLGGYTF
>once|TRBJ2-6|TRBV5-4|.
TGTGCCAGCAGCCGACAGGGACTGGGGGCCAACGTCCTGACTTTC
CASSRQGLGANVLTF
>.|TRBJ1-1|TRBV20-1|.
TGCAGTGCTAGAGTCGCAGCTACGGCTTTCTTT
CSARVAATAFF
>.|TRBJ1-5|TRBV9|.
TGTGCCAGCAGCCCCGGACTCGGGGGCGGCAATCAGCCCCAGCATTTT
CASSPGLGGGNQPQHF
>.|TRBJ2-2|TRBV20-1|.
TGCAGTGCTAGAGAAATCACGGGCGGTAGGGGGGAGCTGTTTTTT
CSAREITGGRGELFF
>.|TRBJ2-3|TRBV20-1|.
TGCAGTGCTAGAGAGGGTTTAAGCACAGATACGCAGTATTTT
CSAREGLSTDTQYF
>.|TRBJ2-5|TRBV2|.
TGTGCCCGCTCCCCAGGGGAGACCCAGTACTTC
CARSPGETQYF
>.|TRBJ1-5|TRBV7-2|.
TGTGCCAGCAGCTTATTCCCCAGGGGAAAAAATCAGCCCCAGCATTTT
CASSLFPRGKNQPQHF
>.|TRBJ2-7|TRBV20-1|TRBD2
TGCAGTGCTAGAGATCTTGGGACTAGCGGGAGTTGGTACGAGCAGTACTTC
CSARDLGTSGSWYEQYF
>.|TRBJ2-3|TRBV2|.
TGTGCCAGCGGCCTGACCGAAACTTTTACGCAGTATTTT
CASGLTETFTQYF
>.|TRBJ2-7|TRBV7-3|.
TGTGCCAGCAGCCCAGGAGGGGGCCCCTACGAGCAGTACTTC
CASSPGGGPYEQYF
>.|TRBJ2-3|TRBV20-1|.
TGCAGCCACGACAGGGAGGGAAGCACAGATACGCAGTATTTT
CSHDREGSTDTQYF
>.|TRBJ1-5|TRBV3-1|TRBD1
TGTGCCAGCAGCCAAGCGGCAGGGGGTCAGCCCCAGCATTTT
CASSQAAGGQPQHF
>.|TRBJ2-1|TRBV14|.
TGTGCCAGCAGCCAAATGGGTGAGCAGTTCTTC
CASSQMGEQFF
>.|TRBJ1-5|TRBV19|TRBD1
TGTGCCAGTAGTTCACCTACCACAGGGGATAGCAATCAGCCCCAGCATTTT
CASSSPTTGDSNQPQHF
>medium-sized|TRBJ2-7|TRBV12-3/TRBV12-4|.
TGTGCCAGCAGTTTAGGCTACGAGCAGTACTTC
CASSLGYEQYF
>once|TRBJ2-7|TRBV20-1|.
TGCAGTGCTAGAGGACTCGTGACCTACGAGCAGTACTTC
CSARGLVTYEQYF
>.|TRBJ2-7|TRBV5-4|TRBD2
TGTGCCAGCAGCTCCGGGACTAGCGGCCCCTACGAGCAGTACTTC
CASSSGTSGPYEQYF
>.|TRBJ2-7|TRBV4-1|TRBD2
TGCGCCAGCAGCCAGAGCGGGGGAATCTACGAGCAGTACTTC
CASSQSGGIYEQYF
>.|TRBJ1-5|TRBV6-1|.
TGTGCCAGCCGACAGTATCGCAATCAGCCCCAGCATTTT
CASRQYRNQPQHF
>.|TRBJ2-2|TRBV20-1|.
TGCAGTGCTAGAGGAAAAGGGTCGAACACCGGGGAGCTGTTTTTT
CSARGKGSNTGELFF
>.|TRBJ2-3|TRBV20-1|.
TGCAGTGCTAGAGTTGGACTGGGCACAGATACGCAGTATTTT
CSARVGLGTDTQYF
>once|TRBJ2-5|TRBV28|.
TGTGCCAGCAGTTTTCTCGGGGGGACCCAGTACTTC
CASSFLGGTQYF
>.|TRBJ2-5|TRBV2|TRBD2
TGTGCCAGCAGTGTTAGCGGGAGGGCCAGGGGAAGAGAGACCCAGTACTTC
CASSVSGRARGRETQYF